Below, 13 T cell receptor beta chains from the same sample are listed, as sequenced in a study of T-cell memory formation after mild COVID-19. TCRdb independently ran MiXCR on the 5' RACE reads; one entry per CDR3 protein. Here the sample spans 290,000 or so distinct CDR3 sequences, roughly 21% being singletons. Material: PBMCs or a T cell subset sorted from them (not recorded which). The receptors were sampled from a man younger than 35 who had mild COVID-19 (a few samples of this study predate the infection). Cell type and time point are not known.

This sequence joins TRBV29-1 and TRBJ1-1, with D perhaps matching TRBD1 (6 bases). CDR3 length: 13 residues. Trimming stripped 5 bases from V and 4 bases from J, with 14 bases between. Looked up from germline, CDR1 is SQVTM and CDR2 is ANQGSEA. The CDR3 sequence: CSVRGGTGTEAFF. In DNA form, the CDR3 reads TGCAGCGTTAGAGGGGGAACGGGCACTGAAGCTTTCTTT.

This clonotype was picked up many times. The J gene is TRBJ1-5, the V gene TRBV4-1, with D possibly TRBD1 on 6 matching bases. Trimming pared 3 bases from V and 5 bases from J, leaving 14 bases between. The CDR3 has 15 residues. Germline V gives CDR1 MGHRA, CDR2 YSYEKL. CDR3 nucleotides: TGCGCCAGCAGCCACTATGGGGGCTTTGATCAGCCCCAGCATTTT. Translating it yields CASSHYGGFDQPQHF.

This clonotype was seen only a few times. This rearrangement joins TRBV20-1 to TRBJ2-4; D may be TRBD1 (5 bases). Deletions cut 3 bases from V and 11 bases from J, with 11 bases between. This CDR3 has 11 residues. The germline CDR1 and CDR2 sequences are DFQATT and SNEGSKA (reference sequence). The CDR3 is CSASLWGVQYF. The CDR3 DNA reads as TGCAGTGCTAGCCTCTGGGGCGTTCAGTACTTC.

The CDR3, as DNA: TGCGCCAGCAGCCCCCTTTTGAGCACAGATACGCAGTATTTT. Residues: CASSPLLSTDTQYF. The chain is built from TRBV4-1 and TRBJ2-3; D is uncertain. The V gene's germline CDR1 is MGHRA and CDR2 YSYEKL. Trimming took 4 bases from V and 0 from J, leaving 8 bases between them. This CDR3 is 14 amino acids long.

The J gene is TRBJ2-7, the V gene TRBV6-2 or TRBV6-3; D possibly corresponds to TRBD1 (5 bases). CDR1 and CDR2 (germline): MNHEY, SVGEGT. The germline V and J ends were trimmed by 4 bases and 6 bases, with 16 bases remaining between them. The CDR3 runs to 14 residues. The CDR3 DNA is TGTGCCAGCAGTTCGCCTAGAGCAGGGATCGAGCAGTACGTC. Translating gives CASSSPRAGIEQYV.

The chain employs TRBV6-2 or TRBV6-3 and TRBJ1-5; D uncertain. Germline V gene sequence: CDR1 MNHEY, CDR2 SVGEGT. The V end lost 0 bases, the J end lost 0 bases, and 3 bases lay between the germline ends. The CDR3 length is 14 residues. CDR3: CASSYSASNQPQHF. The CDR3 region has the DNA TGTGCCAGCAGTTACTCAGCTAGCAATCAGCCCCAGCATTTT.

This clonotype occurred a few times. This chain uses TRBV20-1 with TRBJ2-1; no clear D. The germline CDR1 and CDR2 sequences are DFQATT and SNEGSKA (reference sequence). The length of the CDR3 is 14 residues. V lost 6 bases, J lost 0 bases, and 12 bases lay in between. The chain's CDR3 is CSAKPTVSYNEQFF. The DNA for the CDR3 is TGCAGTGCAAAGCCCACGGTCTCCTACAATGAGCAGTTCTTC.

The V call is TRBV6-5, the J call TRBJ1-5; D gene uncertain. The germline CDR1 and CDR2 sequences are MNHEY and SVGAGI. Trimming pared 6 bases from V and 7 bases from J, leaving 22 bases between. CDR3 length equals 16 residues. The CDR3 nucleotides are TGTGCCAGCAGCCCCACGAGGACCTCAGCAGGCCAGCCCCAGCATTTT. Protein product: CASSPTRTSAGQPQHF.

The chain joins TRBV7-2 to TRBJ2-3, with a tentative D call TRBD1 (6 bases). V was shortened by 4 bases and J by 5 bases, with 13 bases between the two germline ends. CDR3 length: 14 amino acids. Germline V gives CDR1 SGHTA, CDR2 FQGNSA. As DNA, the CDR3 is TGTGCCAGCAGCTGGGGGCCAGGTGAAGATACGCAGTATTTT. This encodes CASSWGPGEDTQYF.

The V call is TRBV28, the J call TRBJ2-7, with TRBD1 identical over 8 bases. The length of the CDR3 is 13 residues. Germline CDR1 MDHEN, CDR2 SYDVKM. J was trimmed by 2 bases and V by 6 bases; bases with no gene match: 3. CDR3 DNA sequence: TGTGCCAGCAGGACAGGGGAACCCTACGAGCAGTACGTC. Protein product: CASRTGEPYEQYV.

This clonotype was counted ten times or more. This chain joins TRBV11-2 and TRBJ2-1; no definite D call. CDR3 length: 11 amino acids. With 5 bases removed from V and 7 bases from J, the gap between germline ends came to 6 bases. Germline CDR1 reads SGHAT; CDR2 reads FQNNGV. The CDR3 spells CASSLRNEQFF. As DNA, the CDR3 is TGTGCCAGCAGCCTTCGGAATGAGCAGTTCTTC.

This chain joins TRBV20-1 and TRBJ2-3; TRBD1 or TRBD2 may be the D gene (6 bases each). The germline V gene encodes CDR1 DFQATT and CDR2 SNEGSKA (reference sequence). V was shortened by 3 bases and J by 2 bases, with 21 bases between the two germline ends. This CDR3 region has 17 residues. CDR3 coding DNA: TGCAGTGCTAGGACGGGGGTCCGGGGACACTACACAGATACGCAGTATTTT. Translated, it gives CSARTGVRGHYTDTQYF.

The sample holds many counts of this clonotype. The CDR3 loop reads CASSHGWGRNNSPLHF. The DNA of the CDR3 is TGTGCCAGCAGCCATGGCTGGGGCAGAAATAATTCACCCCTCCACTTT. The chain carries TRBV3-1 and TRBJ1-6, with D possibly matching TRBD1 (5 bases). Germline values: CDR1 LGHDT, CDR2 YNNKEL (reference sequence). The CDR3 is made up of 16 amino acids. The V end was cut by 3 bases, the J end by 5 bases, with 14 bases between.